Listed below are T cell receptor beta chains from one sample, sequenced in a study of T-cell reconstitution after alpha-beta-depleted transplantation in children. TCRdb reprocessed the PCR reads via MiXCR and lists one record per CDR3 protein. This sample has hundreds of thousands of distinct CDR3 sequences; approximately 20% occur once, and the top ten carry 2.5% to 3.5%. Material: PBMCs from the stem cell graft donor, obtained from the stem cell graft. These receptors were taken from a human donor who donated a stem cell graft to a child with acute lymphoblastic leukemia. Both conserved end residues are part of each CDR3. D genes are given only for firm matches. Where a row states a size, it is once, few, many or the class of an expanded clone; other rows omit it.

cdr3_nt: TGTGCCAGCAGTTTATCACCCGCCCAGAATTCACCCCTCCACTTT; cdr3_aa: CASSLSPAQNSPLHF; v_call: TRBV27; j_call: TRBJ1-6; d_call: .; clone_size: few
cdr3_nt: TGCGCCAGCAGCTTGACTCAAGAGACCCAGTACTTC; cdr3_aa: CASSLTQETQYF; v_call: TRBV5-1; j_call: TRBJ2-5; d_call: .; clone_size: .
cdr3_nt: TGTGCCAGCAGCGCCGGGACAGACTACGAGCAGTACTTC; cdr3_aa: CASSAGTDYEQYF; v_call: TRBV6-1; j_call: TRBJ2-7; d_call: TRBD1; clone_size: few
cdr3_nt: TGTGCCAGCTCACCCCGGATGGATGAGACCCAGTACTTC; cdr3_aa: CASSPRMDETQYF; v_call: TRBV18; j_call: TRBJ2-5; d_call: .; clone_size: .
cdr3_nt: TGCGCCAGCAGCTTGGTGCCGGAGGTCTTAAGGGCTGAGCAGTTCTTC; cdr3_aa: CASSLVPEVLRAEQFF; v_call: TRBV5-1; j_call: TRBJ2-1; d_call: .; clone_size: .
cdr3_nt: TGTGCCAGCGCCTTGGCAGGGGACATCTACGAGCAGTACTTC; cdr3_aa: CASALAGDIYEQYF; v_call: TRBV25-1; j_call: TRBJ2-7; d_call: .; clone_size: few
cdr3_nt: TGCAGTGCTAGAGATGCGAGAGGGGCAGGCGGGGAGCTGTTTTTT; cdr3_aa: CSARDARGAGGELFF; v_call: TRBV20-1; j_call: TRBJ2-2; d_call: .; clone_size: few
cdr3_nt: TGTGCCAGCAGCTTAGCGCTGGTTTCCGACGAGCAGTACTTC; cdr3_aa: CASSLALVSDEQYF; v_call: TRBV7-2; j_call: TRBJ2-7; d_call: .; clone_size: few
cdr3_nt: TGCAGCGTTGAAGATCCGGGGCAAGGGAGCTCCTACAATGAGCAGTTCTTC; cdr3_aa: CSVEDPGQGSSYNEQFF; v_call: TRBV29-1; j_call: TRBJ2-1; d_call: .; clone_size: .
cdr3_nt: TGCGCCAGCAGCCAAGATCGGGCTAGTAACCAAAACATTCAGTACTTC; cdr3_aa: CASSQDRASNQNIQYF; v_call: TRBV4-1; j_call: TRBJ2-4; d_call: .; clone_size: many
cdr3_nt: TGTGCCACCAATATAAAAAGGCAGTATTTT; cdr3_aa: CATNIKRQYF; v_call: TRBV24-1; j_call: TRBJ2-3; d_call: .; clone_size: .